This TCR beta chain originates from a study of identical twins. Study-wide results and limits: Abundant cord blood beta clonotypes carried fewer insertions; memory repertoires showed none.

In its sample, this clonotype was seen a few times. Its antigen is currently unknown. A single record per CDR3 protein comes from TCRdb applying MiXCR to the 5' RACE reads. This sample has 700,000 to 950,000 distinct CDR3 sequences; 9% to 15% occur once, and the top ten carry roughly 1.6%. These data also formed part of another study, on yellow fever vaccine responses in identical twins.

The receptor was derived from a woman aged 18-29 years in good health. Sample: PBMCs.

CDR3 protein: CASFLWTSGGSDTQYF. The CDR3 DNA sequence: TGTGCCAGCTTCTTATGGACTAGCGGGGGCTCAGATACGCAGTATTTT. The V gene is TRBV7-9, the J gene TRBJ2-3; 13 nucleotides align to TRBD2. Germline lookup yields CDR1 SEHNR and CDR2 FQNEAQ (reference sequence). Trimming took 8 bases from V and 4 from J; bases not matched to a gene: 9. CDR3 size: 16 residues.